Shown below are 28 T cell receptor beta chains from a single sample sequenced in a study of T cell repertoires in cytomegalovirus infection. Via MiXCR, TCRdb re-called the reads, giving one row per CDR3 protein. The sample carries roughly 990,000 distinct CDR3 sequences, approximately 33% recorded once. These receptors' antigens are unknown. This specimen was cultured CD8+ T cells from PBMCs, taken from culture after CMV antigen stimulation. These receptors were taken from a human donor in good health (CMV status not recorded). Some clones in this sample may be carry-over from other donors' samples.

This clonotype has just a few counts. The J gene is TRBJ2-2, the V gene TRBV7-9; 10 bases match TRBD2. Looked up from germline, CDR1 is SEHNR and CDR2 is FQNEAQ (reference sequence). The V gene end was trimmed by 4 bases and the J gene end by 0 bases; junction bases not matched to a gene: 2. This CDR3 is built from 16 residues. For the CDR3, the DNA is TGTGCCAGCAGCTCTCTAGCGGGGGCGAACACCGGGGAGCTGTTTTTT. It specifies CASSSLAGANTGELFF.

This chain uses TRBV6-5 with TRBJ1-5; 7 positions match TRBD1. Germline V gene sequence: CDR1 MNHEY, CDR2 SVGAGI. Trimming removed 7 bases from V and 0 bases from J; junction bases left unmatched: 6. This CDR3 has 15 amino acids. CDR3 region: CASKDRAYSNQPQHF. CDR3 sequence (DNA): TGTGCCAGCAAAGACAGGGCCTATAGCAATCAGCCCCAGCATTTT.

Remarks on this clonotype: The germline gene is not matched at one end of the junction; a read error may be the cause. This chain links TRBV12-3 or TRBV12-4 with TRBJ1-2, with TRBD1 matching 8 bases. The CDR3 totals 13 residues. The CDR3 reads CTSSWTGYGGYTF. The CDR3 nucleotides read TGTACCAGCAGTTGGACAGGGTACGGTGGCTACACCTTC.

The CDR3, as DNA: TGTGCCATCAGTGAGAGGGAGGGGGCCTACGAGCAGTACGTC. Protein: CAISEREGAYEQYV. The chain has TRBV10-3 and TRBJ2-7; TRBD2 might be the D (7 bases). The CDR3 contains 14 residues. The germline V gene encodes CDR1 ENHRY and CDR2 SYGVKD. Deletions cut 2 bases from V and 2 bases from J, with 10 bases between.

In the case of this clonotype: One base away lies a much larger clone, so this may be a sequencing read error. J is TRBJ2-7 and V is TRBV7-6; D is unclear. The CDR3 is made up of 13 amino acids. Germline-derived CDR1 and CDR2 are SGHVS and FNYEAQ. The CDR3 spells CASSNNNLYDQYF. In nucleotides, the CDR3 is TGTGCCAGCAGCAACAACAATCTCTACGATCAGTACTTC.

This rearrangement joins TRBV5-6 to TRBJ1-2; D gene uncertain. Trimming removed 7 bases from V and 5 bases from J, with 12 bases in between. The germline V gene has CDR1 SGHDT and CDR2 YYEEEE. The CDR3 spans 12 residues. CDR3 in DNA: TGTGCCAGCGTCGGGGTTGGGTATGGCTACACCTTC. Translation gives CASVGVGYGYTF.

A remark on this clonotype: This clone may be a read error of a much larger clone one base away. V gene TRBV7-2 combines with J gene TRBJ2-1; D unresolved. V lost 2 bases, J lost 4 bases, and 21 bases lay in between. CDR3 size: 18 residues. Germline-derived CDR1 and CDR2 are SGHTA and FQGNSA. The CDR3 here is CASSLISPCDITYNEQFF. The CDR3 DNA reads TGTGCCAGCAGCTTAATCTCCCCGTGTGACATAACGTACAATGAGCAGTTCTTC.

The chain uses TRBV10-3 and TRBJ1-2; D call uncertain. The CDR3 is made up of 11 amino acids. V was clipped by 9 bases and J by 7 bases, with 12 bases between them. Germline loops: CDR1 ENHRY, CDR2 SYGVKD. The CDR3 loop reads CAIETPAGYTF. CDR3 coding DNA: TGTGCCATAGAGACACCGGCTGGCTACACCTTC.

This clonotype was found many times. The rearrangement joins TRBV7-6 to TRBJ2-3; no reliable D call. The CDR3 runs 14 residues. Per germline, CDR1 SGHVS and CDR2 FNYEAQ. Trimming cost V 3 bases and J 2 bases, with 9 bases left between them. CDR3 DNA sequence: TGTGCCAGCAGCTTTGACTTTCTCACAGATACGCAGTATTTT. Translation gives CASSFDFLTDTQYF.

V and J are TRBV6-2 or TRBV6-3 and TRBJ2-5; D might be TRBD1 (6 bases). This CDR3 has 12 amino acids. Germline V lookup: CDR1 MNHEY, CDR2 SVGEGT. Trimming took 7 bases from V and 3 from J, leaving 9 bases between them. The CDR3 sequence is CASTHREETQYF. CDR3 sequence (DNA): TGTGCCAGCACCCACAGGGAAGAGACCCAGTACTTC.

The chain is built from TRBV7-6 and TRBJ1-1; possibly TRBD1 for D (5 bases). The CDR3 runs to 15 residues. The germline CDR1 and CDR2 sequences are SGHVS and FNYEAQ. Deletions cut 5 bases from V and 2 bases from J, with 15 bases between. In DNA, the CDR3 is TGTGCCAGCAGCACCCTCAGGGCGTTTAACACTGAAGCTTTCTTT. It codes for CASSTLRAFNTEAFF.

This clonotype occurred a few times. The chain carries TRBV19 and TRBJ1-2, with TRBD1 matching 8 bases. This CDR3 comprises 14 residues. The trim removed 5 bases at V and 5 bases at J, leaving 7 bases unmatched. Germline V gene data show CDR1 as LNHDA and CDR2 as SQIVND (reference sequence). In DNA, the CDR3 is TGTGCCAGTAGTTCCAGGACAGGGTGGTATGGCTACACCTTC. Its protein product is CASSSRTGWYGYTF.

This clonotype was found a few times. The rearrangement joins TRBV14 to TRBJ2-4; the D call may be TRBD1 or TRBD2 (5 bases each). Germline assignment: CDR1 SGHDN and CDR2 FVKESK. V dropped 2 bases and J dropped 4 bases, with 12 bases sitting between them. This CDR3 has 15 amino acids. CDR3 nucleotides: TGTGCCAGCAGCCAAACCGGGGCCGTGAAAAACATTCAGTACTTC. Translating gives CASSQTGAVKNIQYF.

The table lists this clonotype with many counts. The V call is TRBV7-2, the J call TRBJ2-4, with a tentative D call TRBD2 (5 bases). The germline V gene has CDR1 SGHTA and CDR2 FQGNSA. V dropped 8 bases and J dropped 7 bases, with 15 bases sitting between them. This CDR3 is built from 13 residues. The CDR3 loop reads CASLGKRSNIQYF. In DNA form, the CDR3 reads TGTGCCAGCCTCGGGAAGAGGAGCAACATTCAGTACTTC.

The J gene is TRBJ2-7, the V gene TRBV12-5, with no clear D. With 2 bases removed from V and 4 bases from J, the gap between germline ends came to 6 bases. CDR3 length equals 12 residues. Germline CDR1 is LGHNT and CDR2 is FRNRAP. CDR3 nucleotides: TGTGCTAGTGGTTTGCGGGTGTACGAGCAGTACTTC. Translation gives CASGLRVYEQYF.

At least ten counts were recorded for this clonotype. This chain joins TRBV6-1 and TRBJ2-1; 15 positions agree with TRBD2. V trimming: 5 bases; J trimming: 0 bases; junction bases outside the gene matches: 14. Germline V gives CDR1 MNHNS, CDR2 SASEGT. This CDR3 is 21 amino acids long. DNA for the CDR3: TGTGCCAGCAGTTTTTCCCTCTGGACTAGCGGGGGGGAGAGCTCCTACAATGAGCAGTTCTTC. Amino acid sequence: CASSFSLWTSGGESSYNEQFF.

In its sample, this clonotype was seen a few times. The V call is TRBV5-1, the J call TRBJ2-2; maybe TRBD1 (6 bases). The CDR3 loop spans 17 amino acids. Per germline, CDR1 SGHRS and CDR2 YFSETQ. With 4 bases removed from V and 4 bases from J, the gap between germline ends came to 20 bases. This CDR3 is CASSPYRTAATTGELFF. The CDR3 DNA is TGCGCCAGCAGCCCGTACCGGACAGCGGCGACCACCGGGGAGCTGTTTTTT. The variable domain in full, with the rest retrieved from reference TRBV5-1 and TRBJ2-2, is KAGVTQTPRYLIKTRGQQVTLSCSPISGHRSVSWYQQTPGQGLQFLFEYFSETQRNKGNFPGRFSGRQFSNSRSEMNVSTLELGDSALYLCASSPYRTAATTGELFFGEGSRLTVL.

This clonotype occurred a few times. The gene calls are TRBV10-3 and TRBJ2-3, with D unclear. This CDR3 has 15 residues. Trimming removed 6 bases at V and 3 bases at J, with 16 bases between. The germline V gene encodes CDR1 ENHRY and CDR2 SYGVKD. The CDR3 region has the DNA TGTGCCATCAGAGTCAGGAAAGAATTGACAGATACGCAGTATTTT. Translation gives CAIRVRKELTDTQYF.

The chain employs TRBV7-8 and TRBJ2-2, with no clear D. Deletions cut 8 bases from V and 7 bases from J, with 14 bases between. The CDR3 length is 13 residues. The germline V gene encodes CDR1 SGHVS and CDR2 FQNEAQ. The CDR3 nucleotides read TGTGCCAGCCGAGTGTCGGGCATCGGGGAGCTGTTTTTT. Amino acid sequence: CASRVSGIGELFF. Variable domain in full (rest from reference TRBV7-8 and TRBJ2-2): GAGVSQSPRYKVAKRGQDVALRCDPISGHVSLFWYQQALGQGPEFLTYFQNEAQLDKSGLPSDRFFAERPEGSVSTLKIQRTQQEDSAVYLCASRVSGIGELFFGEGSRLTVL.

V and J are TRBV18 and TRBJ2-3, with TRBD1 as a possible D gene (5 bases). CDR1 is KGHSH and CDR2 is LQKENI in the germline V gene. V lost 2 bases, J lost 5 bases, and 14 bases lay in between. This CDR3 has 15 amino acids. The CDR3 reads CASSPGFRVGDTQYF. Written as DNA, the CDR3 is TGTGCCAGCTCACCAGGGTTCAGGGTCGGAGATACGCAGTATTTT.

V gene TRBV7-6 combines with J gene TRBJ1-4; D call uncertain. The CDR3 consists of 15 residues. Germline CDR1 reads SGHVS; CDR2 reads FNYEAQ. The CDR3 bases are TGTGCAACGAACCCCGAGCCCCCAACTAATGAAAAACTGTTTTTT. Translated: CATNPEPPTNEKLFF.

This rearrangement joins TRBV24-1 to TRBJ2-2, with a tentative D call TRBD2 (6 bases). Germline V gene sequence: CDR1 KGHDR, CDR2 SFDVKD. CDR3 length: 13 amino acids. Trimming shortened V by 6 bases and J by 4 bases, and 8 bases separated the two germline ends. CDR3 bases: TGTGCCACCAGTCGGGGGAGCACCGGGGAGCTGTTTTTT. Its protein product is CATSRGSTGELFF.

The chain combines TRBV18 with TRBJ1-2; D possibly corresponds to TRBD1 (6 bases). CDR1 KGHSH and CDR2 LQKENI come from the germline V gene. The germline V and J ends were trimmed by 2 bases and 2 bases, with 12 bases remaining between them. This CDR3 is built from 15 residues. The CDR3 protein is CASSPGYRENYGYTF. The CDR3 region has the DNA TGTGCCAGCTCACCAGGGTACAGGGAAAACTATGGCTACACCTTC.

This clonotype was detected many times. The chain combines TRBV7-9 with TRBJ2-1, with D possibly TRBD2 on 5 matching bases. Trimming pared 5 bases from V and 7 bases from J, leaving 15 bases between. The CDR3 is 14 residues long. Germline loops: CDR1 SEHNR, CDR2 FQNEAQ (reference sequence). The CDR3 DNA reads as TGTGCCAGCAGCACCAGCGGACTTTTGAATGAGCAGTTCTTC. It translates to CASSTSGLLNEQFF.

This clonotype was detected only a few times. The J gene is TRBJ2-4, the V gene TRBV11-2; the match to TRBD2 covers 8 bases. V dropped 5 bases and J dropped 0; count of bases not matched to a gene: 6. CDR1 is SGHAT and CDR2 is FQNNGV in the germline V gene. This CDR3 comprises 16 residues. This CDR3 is CASSTIAGRAKNIQYF. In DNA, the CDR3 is TGTGCCAGCAGCACAATAGCGGGGAGAGCCAAAAACATTCAGTACTTC.

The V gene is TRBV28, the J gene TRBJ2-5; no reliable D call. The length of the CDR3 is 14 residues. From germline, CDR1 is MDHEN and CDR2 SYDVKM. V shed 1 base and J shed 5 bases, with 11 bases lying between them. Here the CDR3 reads CASSLFRKLETQYF. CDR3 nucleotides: TGTGCCAGCAGTTTATTCCGTAAATTGGAGACCCAGTACTTC.

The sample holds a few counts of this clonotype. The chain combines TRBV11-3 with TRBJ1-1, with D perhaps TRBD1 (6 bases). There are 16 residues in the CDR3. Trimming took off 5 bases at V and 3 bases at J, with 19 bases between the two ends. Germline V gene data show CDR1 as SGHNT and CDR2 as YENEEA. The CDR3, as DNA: TGTGCCAGCAGCCACACTACAGGGTCGGTGTACACTGAAGCTTTCTTT. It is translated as CASSHTTGSVYTEAFF.

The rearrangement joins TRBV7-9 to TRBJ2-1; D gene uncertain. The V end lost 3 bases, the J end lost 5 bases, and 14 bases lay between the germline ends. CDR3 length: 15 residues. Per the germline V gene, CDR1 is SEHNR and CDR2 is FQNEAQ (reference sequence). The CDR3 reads CASSLTQDGHNEQFF. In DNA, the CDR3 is TGTGCCAGCAGCTTGACCCAGGACGGACACAATGAGCAGTTCTTC.